Listed below are T cell receptor beta chains from one sample, sequenced in a study of T cell responses to AZD1222 COVID-19 vaccine. The method was immunoSEQ multiplex PCR; TCRdb's version includes in-frame clones alone and lacks a portion of them. The sample lists around 130,000 clones, roughly 87% occurring once. Sequencing was performed on peripheral blood, taken on day 0 of AZD1222 vaccination. The receptors were sampled from an adult in good health. Both conserved end residues are trimmed from each CDR3. The D gene is left open where the match is weak.

V gene: TRBV9; J gene: TRBJ1-6; D gene: .; CDR3 protein: ASSVDDLSPLH
V gene: TRBV7-3; J gene: TRBJ2-1; D gene: TRBD1; CDR3 protein: ASSLGQGAYNEQF
V gene: TRBV11-2; J gene: TRBJ2-2; D gene: TRBD1; CDR3 protein: ASSGGTGGNTGELF
V gene: TRBV9; J gene: TRBJ1-1; D gene: .; CDR3 protein: ASSLGQPHTEAF
V gene: TRBV29-1; J gene: TRBJ1-1; D gene: TRBD1; CDR3 protein: SGRTGGLGTEAF
V gene: TRBV3-1/TRBV3-2; J gene: TRBJ2-2; D gene: .; CDR3 protein: ASSPAGSGELF
V gene: TRBV7-2; J gene: TRBJ1-5; D gene: .; CDR3 protein: ASSQDRSNQPQH
V gene: TRBV5-1; J gene: TRBJ2-5; D gene: .; CDR3 protein: ASSLGVAHQETQY
V gene: TRBV7-3; J gene: TRBJ2-3; D gene: .; CDR3 protein: ASSPTGGTDTQY
V gene: TRBV7-9; J gene: TRBJ2-7; D gene: TRBD2; CDR3 protein: ASSLDWGGTYEQY
V gene: TRBV2; J gene: TRBJ2-3; D gene: TRBD2; CDR3 protein: ASSPSGGTDTQY
V gene: TRBV28; J gene: TRBJ1-3; D gene: TRBD1; CDR3 protein: ASTAGGRVSGNTIY
V gene: TRBV9; J gene: TRBJ1-1; D gene: .; CDR3 protein: ASSLGGADTEAF
V gene: TRBV28; J gene: TRBJ2-3; D gene: TRBD2; CDR3 protein: ASSSGLPTDTQY
V gene: TRBV2; J gene: TRBJ1-1; D gene: TRBD1; CDR3 protein: ASSTDRGAF
V gene: TRBV10-3; J gene: TRBJ1-4; D gene: .; CDR3 protein: AISESRGAVEKLF
V gene: TRBV6-4; J gene: TRBJ1-5; D gene: .; CDR3 protein: ASSEDGVQPQH
V gene: TRBV5-1; J gene: TRBJ2-3; D gene: TRBD2; CDR3 protein: ASSSLTSGATDTQY
V gene: TRBV6-2/TRBV6-3; J gene: TRBJ1-4; D gene: .; CDR3 protein: ASSHHRGEKLF
V gene: TRBV5-4; J gene: TRBJ2-1; D gene: .; CDR3 protein: ASSPRGVGSEQF
V gene: TRBV7-3; J gene: TRBJ2-7; D gene: .; CDR3 protein: ASSLTAGVGYEQY
V gene: TRBV7-9; J gene: TRBJ2-7; D gene: .; CDR3 protein: ASAEQGVPGEQY
V gene: TRBV11-2; J gene: TRBJ2-1; D gene: .; CDR3 protein: ASSTPGGTGFNNEQF
V gene: TRBV18; J gene: TRBJ2-1; D gene: TRBD2; CDR3 protein: ASSPQLAEYNEQF